A selection of T cell receptor beta chains follows, all from one sample in a study of OX40 agonist ivuxolimab in advanced cancers. Method: immunoSEQ multiplex PCR; TCRdb's copy keeps in-frame clones and lacks some. This sample yields 28,000 or so clones, of which approximately 80% are seen a single time; 8.5% to 14% belongs to the top ten. The material sequenced was CD4+ or CD8+ T cells sorted from blood, taken in a trial of the OX40 agonist ivuxolimab. These receptors were collected from an adult with an advanced solid tumor such as melanoma, head and neck, liver or kidney cancer. Both conserved end residues are part of each CDR3. D genes are given only for firm matches. Rows may omit the clone size; those that give it use once, few, many or a size class.

TGTGCCAGCAGCGGGGGGGTAGCGGGGAGCTACGAGCAGTACTTC CASSGGVAGSYEQYF TRBD2 . TRBJ2-7 TRBV7-6
TGCAGTGCTCAAAGGGGGGACGGCTACACCTTC CSAQRGDGYTF . . TRBJ1-2 TRBV20-1
TGTGCCAGCAGTTACTTCGGAATCTACTATGGCTACACCTTC CASSYFGIYYGYTF . . TRBJ1-2 TRBV6-5
TGCGCCAGCAGTTTAATGACAGAAACCTACGAGCAGTACTTC CASSLMTETYEQYF . . TRBJ2-7 TRBV10-2
TGTGCCAGCAGCGAACGGTTACAAGATTACCAAGAGACCCAGTACTTC CASSERLQDYQETQYF . . TRBJ2-5 TRBV2
TGTGCCAGCAGTTACGAGGGGGAGACCCAGTACTTC CASSYEGETQYF . . TRBJ2-5 TRBV6-5
TGTGCCACCCGACGGACTATTAACGAGCAGTACTTC CATRRTINEQYF . . TRBJ2-7 TRBV27
TGTGCCAGTAGTATTTCAGGCAGGGCTGAAGCTTTCTTT CASSISGRAEAFF . . TRBJ1-1 TRBV19
TGTGCCAGCAGTTACCTAAACTCGGAGGGGGAGACCCAGTACTTC CASSYLNSEGETQYF . once TRBJ2-5 TRBV6-5
TGTGCCAGCAGTGCGTGGGGCAGCCGCTATGGCTACACCTTC CASSAWGSRYGYTF . . TRBJ1-2 TRBV2